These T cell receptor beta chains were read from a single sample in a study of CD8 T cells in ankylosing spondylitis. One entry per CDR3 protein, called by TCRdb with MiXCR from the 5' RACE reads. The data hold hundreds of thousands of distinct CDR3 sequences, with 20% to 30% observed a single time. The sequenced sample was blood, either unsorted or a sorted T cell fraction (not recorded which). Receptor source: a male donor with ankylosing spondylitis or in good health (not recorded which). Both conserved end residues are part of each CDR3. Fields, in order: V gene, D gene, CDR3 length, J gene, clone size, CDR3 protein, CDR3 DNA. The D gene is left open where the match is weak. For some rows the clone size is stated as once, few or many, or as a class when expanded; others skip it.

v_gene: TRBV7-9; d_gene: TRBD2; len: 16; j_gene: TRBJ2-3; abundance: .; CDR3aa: CASSLAGGRATDTQYF; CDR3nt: TGTGCCAGCAGCTTAGCGGGCGGGAGGGCCACAGATACGCAGTATTTT
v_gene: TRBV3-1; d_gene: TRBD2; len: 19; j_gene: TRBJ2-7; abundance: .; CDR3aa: CASCHQFPSGSVSSYEQYF; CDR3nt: TGTGCCAGCTGCCACCAGTTCCCTAGCGGGAGTGTAAGTTCCTACGAGCAGTACTTC
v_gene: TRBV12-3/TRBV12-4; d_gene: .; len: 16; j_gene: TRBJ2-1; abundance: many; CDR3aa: CASTPRVSGAYNEQFF; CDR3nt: TGTGCCAGCACCCCCCGCGTCAGCGGCGCTTACAATGAGCAGTTCTTC
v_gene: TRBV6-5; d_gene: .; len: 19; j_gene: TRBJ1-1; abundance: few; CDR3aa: CASSYSPARGAMTGTEAFF; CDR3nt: TGTGCCAGCAGTTACTCCCCTGCCCGGGGCGCGATGACGGGCACTGAAGCTTTCTTT
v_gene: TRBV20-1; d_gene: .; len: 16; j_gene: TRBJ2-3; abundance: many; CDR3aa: CSASTVSGTSTDTQYF; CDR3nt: TGCAGTGCTAGTACGGTCTCTGGGACTAGCACAGATACGCAGTATTTT
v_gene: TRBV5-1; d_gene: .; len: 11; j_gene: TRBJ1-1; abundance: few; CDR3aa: CASSQDSEAFF; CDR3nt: TGCGCCAGCAGCCAGGACAGCGAAGCTTTCTTT
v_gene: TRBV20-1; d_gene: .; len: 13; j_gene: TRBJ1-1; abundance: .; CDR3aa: CSARVTRNTEAFF; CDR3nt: TGCAGTGCTAGAGTGACTAGGAACACTGAAGCTTTCTTT
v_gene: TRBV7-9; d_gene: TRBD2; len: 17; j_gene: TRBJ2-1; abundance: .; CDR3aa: CASSLLAGEGSYNEQFF; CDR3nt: TGTGCCAGCAGCCTACTAGCGGGAGAGGGCTCCTACAATGAGCAGTTCTTC
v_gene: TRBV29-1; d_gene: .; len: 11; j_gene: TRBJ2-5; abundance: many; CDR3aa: CSGDLGETQYF; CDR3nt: TGCAGCGGGGACCTAGGGGAGACCCAGTACTTC
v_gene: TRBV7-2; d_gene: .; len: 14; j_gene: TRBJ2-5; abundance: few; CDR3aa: CASSLALTQETQYF; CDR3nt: TGTGCCAGCAGCTTAGCGCTGACGCAAGAGACCCAGTACTTC
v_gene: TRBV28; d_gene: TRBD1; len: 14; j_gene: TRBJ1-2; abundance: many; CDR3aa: CASSRGQGSHGYTF; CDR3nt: TGTGCCAGCAGTAGGGGACAGGGGAGTCATGGCTACACCTTC
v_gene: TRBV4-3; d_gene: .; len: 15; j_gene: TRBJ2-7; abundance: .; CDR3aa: CASSQEMGGGYEQYF; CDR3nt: TGCGCCAGCAGCCAGGAGATGGGGGGCGGGTACGAGCAGTACTTC
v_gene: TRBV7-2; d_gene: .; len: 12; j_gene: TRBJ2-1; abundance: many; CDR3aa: CASSLAEHTVGF; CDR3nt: TGTGCCAGCAGCTTAGCGGAACATACTGTAGGGTTC
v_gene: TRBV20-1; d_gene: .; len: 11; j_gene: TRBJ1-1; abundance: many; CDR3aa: CSAREFTGAFF; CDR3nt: TGCAGTGCTAGAGAATTCACGGGAGCTTTCTTT
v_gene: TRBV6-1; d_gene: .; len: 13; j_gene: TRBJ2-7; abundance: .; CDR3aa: CASSKGTAYEQYF; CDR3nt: TGTGCCAGCAGCAAAGGGACGGCATACGAGCAGTACTTC
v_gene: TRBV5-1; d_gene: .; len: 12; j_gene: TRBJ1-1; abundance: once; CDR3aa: CARGETNTEAFF; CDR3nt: TGCGCCAGAGGCGAAACAAACACTGAAGCTTTCTTT
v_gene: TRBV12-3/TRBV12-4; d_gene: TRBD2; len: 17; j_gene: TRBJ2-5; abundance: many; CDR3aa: CASSPGLAGVGQETQYF; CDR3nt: TGTGCCAGCAGCCCGGGACTAGCGGGAGTGGGTCAAGAGACCCAGTACTTC
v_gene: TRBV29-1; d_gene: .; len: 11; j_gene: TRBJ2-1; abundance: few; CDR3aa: CSTKGLCEQFF; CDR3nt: TGCAGCACGAAAGGGCTTTGTGAGCAGTTCTTC
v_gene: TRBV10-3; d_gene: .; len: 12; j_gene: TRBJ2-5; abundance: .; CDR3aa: CAIGTSTETQYF; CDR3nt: TGTGCCATCGGGACCTCAACGGAGACCCAGTACTTC
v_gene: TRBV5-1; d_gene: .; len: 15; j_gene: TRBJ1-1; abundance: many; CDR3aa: CASKVGARVDTEAFF; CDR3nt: TGCGCCAGCAAGGTAGGGGCAAGAGTGGACACTGAAGCTTTCTTT